These 30 T cell receptor beta chains were sequenced from one sample in a study of PD-L1 blockade in urothelial cancer. This table comes from immunoSEQ multiplex PCR, and its TCRdb copy is limited to in-frame clones, with some not included. The sample holds around 57,000 clones, 81% seen once. Sample time point: pretreatment peripheral blood. The specimen was PBMCs, collected around atezolizumab (anti-PD-L1) treatment. Receptors were obtained from an older man with urothelial cancer.

V gene TRBV5-6 combines with J gene TRBJ1-1; maybe TRBD1 (5 bases). Germline-derived CDR1 and CDR2 are SGHDT and YYEEEE. Trimming took off 4 bases at V and 5 bases at J, with 12 bases between the two ends. This CDR3 is built from 13 residues. DNA for the CDR3: TGTGCCAGCAGCCTGACAAGGGGTACTGAAGCTTTCTTT. Translated, it gives CASSLTRGTEAFF.

This clone showed up just once. The rearrangement links TRBV5-1 to TRBJ2-5; D gene unclear. The CDR3 consists of 12 residues. V was shortened by 0 bases and J by 4 bases, with 4 bases between the two germline ends. Germline V gives CDR1 SGHRS, CDR2 YFSETQ. CDR3 residues: CASSLASETQYF. The DNA of the CDR3 is TGCGCCAGCAGCTTGGCGTCAGAGACCCAGTACTTC. The full variable domain, with the rest looked up from reference TRBV5-1 and TRBJ2-5, is KAGVTQTPRYLIKTRGQQVTLSCSPISGHRSVSWYQQTPGQGLQFLFEYFSETQRNKGNFPGRFSGRQFSNSRSEMNVSTLELGDSALYLCASSLASETQYFGPGTRLLVL.

J is TRBJ2-1 and V is TRBV11-3; D possibly corresponds to TRBD2 (5 bases). The CDR3 is 14 amino acids. Trimming shortened V by 3 bases and J by 5 bases, and 11 bases separated the two germline ends. Germline V gene sequence: CDR1 SGHNT, CDR2 YENEEA. CDR3 DNA: TGTGCCAGCAGCTTCTTGCGGGCCAACAATGAGCAGTTCTTC. This gives the protein CASSFLRANNEQFF.

The V call is TRBV25-1, the J call TRBJ1-3; the D is unclear. V shed 1 base and J shed 2 bases, with 9 bases lying between them. The CDR3 spans 15 residues. Germline loops: CDR1 MGHDK, CDR2 SYGVNS. In nucleotides, the CDR3 is TGTGCCAGCAGTGAATCCCCCACTGCTGGAAACACCATATATTTT. Encoded protein: CASSESPTAGNTIYF. The full variable domain, completed using reference TRBV25-1 and TRBJ1-3, is EADIYQTPRYLVIGTGKKITLECSQTMGHDKMYWYQQDPGMELHLIHYSYGVNSTEKGDLSSESTVSRIRTEHFPLTLESARPSHTSQYLCASSESPTAGNTIYFGEGSWLTVV.

This chain joins TRBV6-5 and TRBJ2-3; TRBD1 aligns across 10 bases. This CDR3 spans 15 amino acids. J gave up 6 bases and V 2 bases, and 5 bases lay outside the gene matches. Per the germline V gene, CDR1 is MNHEY and CDR2 is SVGAGI. In nucleotides, the CDR3 is TGTGCCAGCAGTTACCGACAGGGGGCAGGGGATACGCAGTATTTT. It specifies CASSYRQGAGDTQYF.

The chain uses TRBV18 and TRBJ1-2, with 8 bases matching TRBD1. The trim removed 4 bases at V and 5 bases at J, leaving 9 bases unmatched. Germline assignment: CDR1 KGHSH and CDR2 LQKENI. The CDR3 is made up of 15 amino acids. Here the CDR3 DNA reads TGTGCCAGCTCACTAGGGAGACAGGGGACGTATGGCTACACCTTC. Translating gives CASSLGRQGTYGYTF.

The gene calls are TRBV19 and TRBJ2-1; 9 bases are a match to TRBD2. The CDR3 extends over 16 amino acids. Germline assignment: CDR1 LNHDA and CDR2 SQIVND (reference sequence). Trimming took 3 bases from V and 9 from J; bases not matched to a gene: 12. The CDR3 region has the DNA TGTGCCAGTAGTATGGGATTAACTAGCGGGTGGAGTGAGCAGTTCTTC. Translating it yields CASSMGLTSGWSEQFF.

This sequence joins TRBV5-6 and TRBJ2-7, with D unresolved. V was shortened by 2 bases and J by 7 bases, with 7 bases between the two germline ends. There are 11 residues in the CDR3. Germline loops: CDR1 SGHDT, CDR2 YYEEEE. CDR3 sequence: CASSLAREQYF. For the CDR3, the DNA is TGTGCCAGCAGCTTAGCTCGGGAGCAGTACTTC.

This rearrangement joins TRBV11-2 to TRBJ2-1, with TRBD1 matching over 9 bases. The germline V gene encodes CDR1 SGHAT and CDR2 FQNNGV. The V segment lost 2 bases and the J segment 10 bases; nucleotides outside the gene matches: 9. This CDR3 contains 15 residues. CDR3 nucleotides: TGTGCCAGCAGCTTAAGTACAGGGGGCTGGCAAGAGCAGTTCTTC. This codes for CASSLSTGGWQEQFF.

The V call is TRBV2, the J call TRBJ2-3; no reliable D call. The CDR3 is 12 amino acids. In germline, CDR1 is SNHLY, CDR2 FYNNEI. V lost 8 bases and J 3 bases, leaving 9 bases between the germline ends. The CDR3 coding sequence is TGTGCCAGCGTAGGCGGAACAGATACGCAGTATTTT. As protein: CASVGGTDTQYF.

This chain connects TRBV28 to TRBJ2-7; 7 bases agree with TRBD1. Germline lookup yields CDR1 MDHEN and CDR2 SYDVKM. The J segment lost 3 bases and the V segment lost 6 bases, leaving 11 bases of the junction unmatched. This CDR3 is built from 15 residues. The CDR3 reads CASRATGESGYEQYF. CDR3 nucleotide sequence: TGTGCCAGCAGAGCTACAGGGGAGAGTGGCTACGAGCAGTACTTC.

This clone was counted a single time. The V and J genes are TRBV27 and TRBJ1-2, with 10 bases aligning to TRBD1. This CDR3 contains 14 residues. Germline CDR1 reads MNHEY; CDR2 reads SMNVEV (reference sequence). Unmatched junction bases numbered 5, after V lost 2 bases and J lost 8 bases. The CDR3 is CASSLGTGAWGYTF. The DNA for the CDR3 is TGTGCCAGCAGTTTAGGGACAGGGGCTTGGGGCTACACCTTC.

The chain recombines TRBV19 with TRBJ2-1; 10 bases match TRBD1. Unmatched junction bases numbered 5, after V lost 5 bases and J lost 4 bases. Germline lookup yields CDR1 LNHDA and CDR2 SQIVND (reference sequence). The CDR3 totals 15 residues. In DNA, the CDR3 is TGTGCCAGTAGTCGGGACAGGGGTCCTTACAATGAGCAGTTCTTC. This sequence encodes CASSRDRGPYNEQFF.

Of note for this clone: Other DNA sequences in this sample translate to the same CDR3. The chain has TRBV18 and TRBJ2-1, with 7 positions matching TRBD1. Trimming took 0 bases from V and 10 from J; bases not matched to a gene: 3. CDR1 is KGHSH, CDR2 LQKENI, per germline. CDR3 size: 13 residues. The CDR3 protein is CASSPPLGQEQFF. As DNA, the CDR3 is TGTGCCAGCTCACCACCGTTGGGACAGGAGCAGTTCTTC.

J is TRBJ2-7 and V is TRBV19, with 7 positions matching TRBD1. V lost 5 bases to trimming and J lost 2 bases; unmatched junction nucleotides: 9. The CDR3 runs 15 residues. Germline V CDR1 and CDR2: LNHDA, SQIVND (reference sequence). CDR3 loop: CASSLNAGGPYEQYF. DNA for the CDR3: TGTGCCAGTAGTCTAAACGCAGGGGGTCCCTACGAGCAGTACTTC.

The V call is TRBV19, the J call TRBJ1-2; a weak D match, TRBD1 (6 bases). This CDR3 comprises 14 residues. Germline CDR1 is LNHDA and CDR2 is SQIVND (reference sequence). V was cut by 6 bases and J by 2 bases, with 13 bases left in between. The CDR3, as DNA: TGTGCCAGTAGCCCGGCGGGGGGCAACTATGGCTACACCTTC. Protein: CASSPAGGNYGYTF.

This chain connects TRBV9 to TRBJ2-6; no clear D. The CDR3 has 12 residues. Trimming cost V 6 bases and J 2 bases, with 3 bases left between them. Germline V CDR1 and CDR2: SGDLS, YYNGEE. As DNA, the CDR3 is TGTGCCAGCACTACTGGGGCCAACGTCCTGACTTTC. Its protein is CASTTGANVLTF.

The chain joins TRBV5-1 to TRBJ2-3; D unclear. The CDR3 extends over 14 amino acids. CDR1 is SGHRS, CDR2 YFSETQ, per germline. The ends were cut back, 3 bases at V and 1 base at J, with 9 bases in the middle. The CDR3 bases are TGCGCCAGCAGCTCCCTGACTGGCACAGATACGCAGTATTTT. This gives the protein CASSSLTGTDTQYF. The full variable domain, its missing parts supplied by reference TRBV5-1 and TRBJ2-3, is KAGVTQTPRYLIKTRGQQVTLSCSPISGHRSVSWYQQTPGQGLQFLFEYFSETQRNKGNFPGRFSGRQFSNSRSEMNVSTLELGDSALYLCASSSLTGTDTQYFGPGTRLTVL.

The rearrangement links TRBV9 to TRBJ2-7; 7 bases map to TRBD1. V trimming: 1 base; J trimming: 3 bases; junction bases outside the gene matches: 4. This CDR3 is 14 amino acids long. Germline values: CDR1 SGDLS, CDR2 YYNGEE. CDR3 loop: CASSVRDSLYEQYF. CDR3 DNA: TGTGCCAGCAGCGTAAGGGACAGTCTCTACGAGCAGTACTTC.

The gene calls are TRBV19 and TRBJ2-1; 8 nucleotides match TRBD1. Germline trimming cut 5 bases from V and 9 bases from J; bases unmatched to any gene: 12. Germline V CDR1 and CDR2: LNHDA, SQIVND (reference sequence). The CDR3 runs to 15 residues. In DNA, the CDR3 is TGTGCCAGTAGTCCACGGACAGGGCCTAGGACTGAGCAGTTCTTC. Protein: CASSPRTGPRTEQFF.

This chain uses TRBV6-5 with TRBJ2-2; TRBD1 agrees at 7 bases. The V and J ends lost 5 bases and 6 bases, in that order; junction bases with no gene match: 6. Germline V CDR1 and CDR2: MNHEY, SVGAGI. This CDR3 is 14 amino acids long. This CDR3 is CASSQNRGAGELFF. As DNA, the CDR3 is TGTGCCAGCAGTCAAAACAGGGGAGCCGGGGAGCTGTTTTTT.

V gene TRBV28 combines with J gene TRBJ1-4; possible D gene TRBD1, 5 bases. The CDR3 contains 14 residues. The V end lost 6 bases, the J end lost 6 bases, and 14 bases lay between the germline ends. The germline gives CDR1 MDHEN, CDR2 SYDVKM. CDR3 DNA sequence: TGTGCCAGCAGGCGGGGGTCGGCCCATGAAAAACTGTTTTTT. Protein product: CASRRGSAHEKLFF.

The gene calls are TRBV15 and TRBJ2-3; 8 nucleotides match TRBD2. The V segment lost 5 bases and the J segment 4 bases; nucleotides outside the gene matches: 11. Germline values: CDR1 LNHNV, CDR2 YYDKDF (reference sequence). The CDR3 loop spans 16 amino acids. The CDR3: CATSLNLAGGADTQYF. The CDR3, as DNA: TGTGCCACCAGCCTTAACCTAGCGGGTGGGGCAGATACGCAGTATTTT.

The chain links TRBV30 to TRBJ1-2, with 8 bases fitting TRBD1. The CDR3 length is 13 residues. Losses at the gene ends were 2 bases for V and 7 bases for J; bases not matched to a gene: 6. Germline V lookup: CDR1 GTSNPN, CDR2 SVGIG (reference sequence). The CDR3 reads CAWSLQGAIGYTF. In DNA form, the CDR3 reads TGTGCCTGGAGTCTCCAGGGGGCCATTGGCTACACCTTC.

The CDR3 region is CASSYASVNYGYTF. The CDR3 nucleotides are TGTGCCAGCAGTTACGCCAGCGTTAACTATGGCTACACCTTC. The gene calls are TRBV6-5 and TRBJ1-2; D unclear. V was shortened by 2 bases and J by 1 base, with 8 bases between the two germline ends. Germline V gene data show CDR1 as MNHEY and CDR2 as SVGAGI. The CDR3 runs to 14 residues.

V usage is TRBV19 and J usage is TRBJ1-2; D not resolved. Germline V gene data show CDR1 as LNHDA and CDR2 as SQIVND (reference sequence). The CDR3 is 12 amino acids. V was trimmed by 5 bases and J by 4 bases, leaving 8 bases between them. The CDR3 sequence: CASSRALYGYTF. The CDR3 coding sequence is TGTGCCAGTAGTCGCGCACTCTATGGCTACACCTTC. The full variable domain, in which reference TRBV19 and TRBJ1-2 provide the parts outside the CDR3, is DGGITQSPKYLFRKEGQNVTLSCEQNLNHDAMYWYRQDPGQGLRLIYYSQIVNDFQKGDIAEGYSVSREKKESFPLTVTSAQKNPTAFYLCASSRALYGYTFGSGTRLTVV.

This clone has only one observation. The V gene is TRBV11-3, the J gene TRBJ2-7; D may be TRBD2 (6 bases). The germline V gene has CDR1 SGHNT and CDR2 YENEEA. Deletions cut 6 bases from V and 0 bases from J, with 15 bases between. This CDR3 has 15 amino acids. The CDR3: CASSGGAGSSYEQYF. The CDR3 DNA is TGTGCCAGCAGTGGAGGGGCAGGGAGCTCCTACGAGCAGTACTTC. The variable domain in full, completed from reference TRBV11-3 and TRBJ2-7, reads EAGVVQSPRYKIIEKKQPVAFWCNPISGHNTLYWYLQNLGQGPELLIRYENEEAVDDSQLPKDRFSAERLKGVDSTLKIQPAELGDSAVYLCASSGGAGSSYEQYFGPGTRLTVT.

The J gene is TRBJ1-2, the V gene TRBV4-1, with TRBD1 matching 7 bases. The CDR3 contains 14 residues. Per the germline V gene, CDR1 is MGHRA and CDR2 is YSYEKL. Trimming removed 0 bases from V and 5 bases from J; junction bases left unmatched: 3. The CDR3 bases are TGCGCCAGCAGCCAAGAACAGGGGCCGTATGGCTACACCTTC. It yields the protein CASSQEQGPYGYTF.

CDR3 residues: CASSEARGAEAFF. CDR3 DNA sequence: TGTGCCAGCAGTGAAGCGCGAGGAGCTGAAGCTTTCTTT. This chain links TRBV6-1 with TRBJ1-1; D not certain. The CDR3 has 13 amino acids. With 0 bases removed from V and 6 bases from J, the gap between germline ends came to 8 bases. The germline V gene encodes CDR1 MNHNS and CDR2 SASEGT.

A few counts support this clone. CDR3 DNA: TGTGCCAGCAGGCCCAGGGGGACAGATACGCAGTATTTT. Its translation is CASRPRGTDTQYF. V is TRBV6-5 and J is TRBJ2-3; the match to TRBD1 covers 7 bases. The junction had 3 bases not matched to a gene; V was cut back by 6 bases and J by 3 bases. The CDR3 spans 13 residues. CDR1 and CDR2 from the germline V gene are MNHEY and SVGAGI.